The following is a T cell receptor (beta chain) sequence with its context. What it recognizes is unknown. This sample is part of a study of cytomegalovirus exposure and HLA in healthy donors. In the study overall: The 666 first-cohort repertoires shared a platform with the 120 or so validation repertoires, as reported in a later analysis. General observations from the study: Cytomegalovirus-associated status was assigned to approximately 160 TCR beta chains.

CDR3 size: 15 residues. Germline lookup yields CDR1 SGHRS and CDR2 YFSETQ. Trimming pared 0 bases from V and 0 bases from J, leaving 9 bases between. The donors were in the roughly 130-subject validation cohort, distinct from the approximately 610-subject first cohort. This table comes from immunoSEQ multiplex PCR, and its TCRdb copy is limited to in-frame clones, with some not included. The sample holds approximately 140,000 clones, 85% to 90% seen once. The receptor was derived from a man younger than 30 in good health and CMV-seronegative. The rearrangement uses TRBV5-1 and TRBJ2-5; no clear D. The sequencing input was PBMCs. CDR3 loop: CASSLGGPDQETQYF. The CDR3 DNA follows: TGCGCCAGCAGCTTGGGAGGCCCGGACCAAGAGACCCAGTACTTC.